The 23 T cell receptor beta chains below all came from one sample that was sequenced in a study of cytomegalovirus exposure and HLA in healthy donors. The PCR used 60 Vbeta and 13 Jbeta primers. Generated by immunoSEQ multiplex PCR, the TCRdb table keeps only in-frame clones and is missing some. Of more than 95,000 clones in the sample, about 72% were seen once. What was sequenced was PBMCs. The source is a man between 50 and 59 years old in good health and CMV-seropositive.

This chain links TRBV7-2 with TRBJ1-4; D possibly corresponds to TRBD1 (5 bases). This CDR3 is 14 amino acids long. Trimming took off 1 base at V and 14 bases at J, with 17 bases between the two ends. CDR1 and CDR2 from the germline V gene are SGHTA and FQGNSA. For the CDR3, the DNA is TGTGCCAGCAGCTTAGAAGTCGGGGGACTTAGGCTGTTTTTT. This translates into CASSLEVGGLRLFF.

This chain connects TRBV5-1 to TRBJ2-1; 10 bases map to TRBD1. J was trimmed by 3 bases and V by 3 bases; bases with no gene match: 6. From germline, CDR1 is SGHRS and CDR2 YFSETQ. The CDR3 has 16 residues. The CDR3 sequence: CASSWTGTGDYNEQFF. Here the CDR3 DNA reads TGCGCCAGCAGCTGGACCGGGACAGGGGACTACAATGAGCAGTTCTTC.

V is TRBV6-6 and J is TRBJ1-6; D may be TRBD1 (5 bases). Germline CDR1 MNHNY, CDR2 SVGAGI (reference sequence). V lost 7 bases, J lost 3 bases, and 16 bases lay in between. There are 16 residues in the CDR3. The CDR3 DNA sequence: TGTGCCAGCAAAGGAAGGGGAGGAATCTATAATTCACCCCTCCACTTT. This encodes CASKGRGGIYNSPLHF.

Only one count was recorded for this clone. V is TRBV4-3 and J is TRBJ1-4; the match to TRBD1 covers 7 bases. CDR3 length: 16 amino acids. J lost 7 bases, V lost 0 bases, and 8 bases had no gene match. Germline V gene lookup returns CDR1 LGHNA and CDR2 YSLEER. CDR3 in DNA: TGCGCCAGCAGCCAAGACGAAGGGGGCTCAAGTGAAAAACTGTTTTTT. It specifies CASSQDEGGSSEKLFF.

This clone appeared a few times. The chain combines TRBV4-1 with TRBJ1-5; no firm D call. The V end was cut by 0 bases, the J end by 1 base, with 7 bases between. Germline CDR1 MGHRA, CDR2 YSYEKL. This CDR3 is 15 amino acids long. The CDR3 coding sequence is TGCGCCAGCAGCCAAGATAACAACAGCAATCAGCCCCAGCATTTT. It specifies CASSQDNNSNQPQHF.

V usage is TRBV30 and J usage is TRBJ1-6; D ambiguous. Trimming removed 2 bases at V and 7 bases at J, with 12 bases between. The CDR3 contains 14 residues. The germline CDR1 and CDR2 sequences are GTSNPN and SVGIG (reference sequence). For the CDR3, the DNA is TGTGCCTGGAGTCCTCGACTAGGGAATTCACCCCTCCACTTT. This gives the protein CAWSPRLGNSPLHF.

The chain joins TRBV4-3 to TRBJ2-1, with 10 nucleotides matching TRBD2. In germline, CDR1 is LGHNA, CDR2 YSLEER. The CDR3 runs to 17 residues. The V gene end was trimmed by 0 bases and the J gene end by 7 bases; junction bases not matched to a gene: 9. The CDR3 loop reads CASSQDYLAGGRNEQFF. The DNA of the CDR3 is TGCGCCAGCAGCCAAGATTATTTAGCGGGAGGTCGGAATGAGCAGTTCTTC.

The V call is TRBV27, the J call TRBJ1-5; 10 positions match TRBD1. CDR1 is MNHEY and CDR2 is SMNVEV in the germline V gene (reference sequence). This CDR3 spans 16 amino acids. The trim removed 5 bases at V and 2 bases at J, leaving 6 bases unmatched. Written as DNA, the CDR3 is TGTGCCAGCAGTGGGTTCGGACAGGGGGGCAATCAGCCCCAGCATTTT. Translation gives CASSGFGQGGNQPQHF.

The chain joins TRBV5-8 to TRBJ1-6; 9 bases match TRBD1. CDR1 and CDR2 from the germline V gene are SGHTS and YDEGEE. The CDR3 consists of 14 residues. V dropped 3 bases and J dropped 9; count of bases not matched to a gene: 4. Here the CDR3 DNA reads TGTGCCAGCAGCTCACGGACAGGGGTTTCACCCCTCCACTTT. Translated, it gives CASSSRTGVSPLHF. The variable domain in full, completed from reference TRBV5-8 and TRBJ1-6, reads EAGVTQSPTHLIKTRGQQATLRCSPISGHTSVYWYQQALGLGLQFLLWYDEGEERNRGNFPPRFSGRQFPNYSSELNVNALELEDSALYLCASSSRTGVSPLHFGNGTRLTVT.

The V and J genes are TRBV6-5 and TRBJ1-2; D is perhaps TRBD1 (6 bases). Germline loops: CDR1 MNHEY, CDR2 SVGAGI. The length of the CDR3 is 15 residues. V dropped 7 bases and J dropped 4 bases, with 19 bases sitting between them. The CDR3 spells CASTHRGRGSYGYTF. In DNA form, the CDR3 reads TGTGCCAGCACCCACCGGGGCAGGGGATCCTATGGCTACACCTTC.

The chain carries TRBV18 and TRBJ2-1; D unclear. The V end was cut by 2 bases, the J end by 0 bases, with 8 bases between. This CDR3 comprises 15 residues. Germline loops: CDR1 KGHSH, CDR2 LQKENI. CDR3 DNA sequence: TGTGCCAGCTCACCAATAGGAGTCTCCTACAATGAGCAGTTCTTC. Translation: CASSPIGVSYNEQFF.

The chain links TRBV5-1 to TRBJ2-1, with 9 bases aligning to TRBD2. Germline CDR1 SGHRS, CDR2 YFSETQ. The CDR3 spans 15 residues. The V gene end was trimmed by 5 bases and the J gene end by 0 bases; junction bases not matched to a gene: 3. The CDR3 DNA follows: TGCGCCAGCAGTCTGCGGGGGGGCTCCTACAATGAGCAGTTCTTC. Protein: CASSLRGGSYNEQFF.

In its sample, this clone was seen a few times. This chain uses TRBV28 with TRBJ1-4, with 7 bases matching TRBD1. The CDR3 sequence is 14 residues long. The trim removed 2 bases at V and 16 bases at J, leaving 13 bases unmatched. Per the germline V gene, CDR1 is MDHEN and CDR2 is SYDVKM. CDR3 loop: CASSLTWGQKFSFF. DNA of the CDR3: TGTGCCAGCAGTTTAACTTGGGGACAGAAATTTTCGTTTTTT.

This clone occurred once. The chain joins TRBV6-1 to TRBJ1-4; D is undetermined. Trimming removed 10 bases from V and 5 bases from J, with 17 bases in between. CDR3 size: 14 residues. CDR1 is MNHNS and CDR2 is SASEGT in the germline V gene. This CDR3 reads CAILMTPRNEKLFF. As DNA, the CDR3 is TGTGCCATCCTCATGACACCCCGAAATGAAAAACTGTTTTTT.

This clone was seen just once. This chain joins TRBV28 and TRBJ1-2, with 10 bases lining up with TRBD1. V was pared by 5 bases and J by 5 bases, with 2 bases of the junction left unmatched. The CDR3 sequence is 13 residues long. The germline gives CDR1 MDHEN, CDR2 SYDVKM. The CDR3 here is CASSRTGGYGYTF. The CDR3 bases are TGTGCCAGCAGTCGGACAGGGGGTTATGGCTACACCTTC.

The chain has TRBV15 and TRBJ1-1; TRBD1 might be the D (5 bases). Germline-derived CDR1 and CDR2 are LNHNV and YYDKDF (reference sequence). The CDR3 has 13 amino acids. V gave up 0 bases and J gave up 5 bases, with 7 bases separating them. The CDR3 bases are TGTGCCACCAGCAGAGATGGGGGGACTGAAGCTTTCTTT. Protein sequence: CATSRDGGTEAFF.

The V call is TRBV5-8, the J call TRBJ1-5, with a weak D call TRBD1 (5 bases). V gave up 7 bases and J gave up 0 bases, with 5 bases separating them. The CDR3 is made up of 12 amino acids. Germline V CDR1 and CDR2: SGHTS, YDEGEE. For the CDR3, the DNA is TGTGCCAGCCAGGGTAGCAATCAGCCCCAGCATTTT. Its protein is CASQGSNQPQHF.

The CDR3 here is CASRGQGGALVEQYF. CDR3 coding DNA: TGCGCCAGCAGGGGACAGGGAGGAGCCCTCGTCGAGCAGTACTTC. The gene calls are TRBV5-1 and TRBJ2-7; 9 bases line up with TRBD1. J gave up 6 bases and V 5 bases, and 12 bases lay outside the gene matches. CDR1 is SGHRS, CDR2 YFSETQ, per germline. The CDR3 extends over 15 amino acids.

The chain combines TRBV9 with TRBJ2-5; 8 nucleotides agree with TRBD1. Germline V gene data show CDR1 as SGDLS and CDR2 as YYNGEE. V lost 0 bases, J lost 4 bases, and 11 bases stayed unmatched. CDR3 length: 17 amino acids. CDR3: CASSVAPAAGGGETQYF. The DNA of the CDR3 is TGTGCCAGCAGCGTAGCCCCGGCGGCAGGGGGCGGAGAGACCCAGTACTTC.

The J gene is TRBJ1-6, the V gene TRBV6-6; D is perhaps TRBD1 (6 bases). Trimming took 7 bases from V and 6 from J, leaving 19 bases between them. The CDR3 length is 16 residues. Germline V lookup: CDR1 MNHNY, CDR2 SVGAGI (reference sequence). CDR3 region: CASMTGHLLGNSPLHF. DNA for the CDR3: TGTGCCAGCATGACGGGACACCTTCTAGGTAATTCACCCCTCCACTTT.

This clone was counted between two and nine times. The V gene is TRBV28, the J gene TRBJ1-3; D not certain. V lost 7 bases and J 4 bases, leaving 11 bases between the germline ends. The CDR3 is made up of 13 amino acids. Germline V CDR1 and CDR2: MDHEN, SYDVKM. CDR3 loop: CASTGTFGNTIYF. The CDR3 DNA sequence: TGTGCCAGCACGGGTACATTCGGAAACACCATATATTTT.

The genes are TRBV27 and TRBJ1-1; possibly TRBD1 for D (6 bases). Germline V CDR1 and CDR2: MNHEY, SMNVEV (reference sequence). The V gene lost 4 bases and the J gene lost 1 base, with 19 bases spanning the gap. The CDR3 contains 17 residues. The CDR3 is CASSSLRGGQPNTEAFF. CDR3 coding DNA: TGTGCCAGCAGTTCGCTCCGCGGGGGACAACCGAACACTGAAGCTTTCTTT.

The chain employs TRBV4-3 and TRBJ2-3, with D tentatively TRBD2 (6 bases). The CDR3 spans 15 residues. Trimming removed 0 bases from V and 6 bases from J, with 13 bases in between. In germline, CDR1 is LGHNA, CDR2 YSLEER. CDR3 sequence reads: CASSQDRDWVDTQYF. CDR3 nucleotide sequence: TGCGCCAGCAGCCAAGATCGGGACTGGGTTGATACGCAGTATTTT.